The clone carrying this TCR beta chain was seen repeatedly, ten times or more. Antigen: not known. Uncontrolled infection, other autoimmune disease, pregnancy or lactation excluded patients. Orbital computed tomography, thyroid ultrasound, serum thyroxine and TRAb, and clinical symptoms together informed the diagnoses. Amplification of TCR beta CDR3 regions used RNA as the template. HTBI primers were employed in a first-round RT-PCR of the TCR CDR3. MiXCR, applied by TCRdb to the multiplex PCR reads, yields one record per CDR3 protein. Of more than 600,000 distinct CDR3 sequences in the sample, less than 20% were seen once. CDR1 is SNHLY and CDR2 is FYNNEI in the germline V gene. The CDR3 sequence is 12 residues long. After removal of 9 bases from V and 4 bases from J, the junction contained 3 bases not matched to a gene. This entry belongs to a study of T cells in Graves' hyperthyroidism and ophthalmopathy. Overall study: Peripheral blood was obtained at initial diagnosis, preceding any treatment.

Study-wide results and limits: Most clonotypes expanded in the thyroid (above 0.001) were also present in blood.

This TCR came from a young man with Graves' hyperthyroidism. The sequenced sample consisted of blood. This chain uses TRBV2 with TRBJ1-2; the match to TRBD1 covers 9 bases. CDR3 amino acids: CASWTGAYGYTF. DNA for the CDR3: TGTGCCAGTTGGACAGGGGCCTATGGCTACACCTTC. Drawing the rest from reference TRBV2 and TRBJ1-2, the complete variable domain is EPEVTQTPSHQVTQMGQEVILRCVPISNHLYFYWYRQILGQKVEFLVSFYNNEISEKSEIFDDQFSVERPDGSNFTLKIRSTKLEDSAMYFCASWTGAYGYTFGSGTRLTVV.